Sequencing of this TCR beta chain was carried out in a study of cytomegalovirus exposure and HLA in healthy donors. This CDR3 has 14 amino acids. Trimming shortened V by 7 bases and J by 0 bases, and 13 bases separated the two germline ends. The germline CDR1 and CDR2 sequences are MNHNS and SASEGT. The PCR had 60 Vbeta and 13 Jbeta primers. Profiled with immunoSEQ multiplex PCR; TCRdb holds only in-frame clones, not every one. The sample includes about 98,000 clones, approximately 72% seen only once; the top ten take roughly 9.8%. The TCR was taken from a young man in good health and CMV-seropositive. The V gene is TRBV6-1, the J gene TRBJ2-7; D possibly corresponds to TRBD2 (6 bases). The sequenced material came from PBMCs. As DNA, the CDR3 is TGTGCCAGCAATACAGACGGGAGCTCCTACGAGCAGTACTTC. Encoded protein: CASNTDGSSYEQYF.